This TCR beta chain came from a study of blood T cell repertoires in COVID-19. Whole-study context: Material from acute and convalescent COVID-19 was sourced from the United States, Italy and Spain. PBMCs, B-cell-depleted T cells, or T cells were the source of the cDNA or gDNA that made up the material.

Authors' methods: Reference gene primer amplification yielded estimated nucleated cell counts. Some clones are missing from TCRdb's copy, which holds only in-frame ones; the method was immunoSEQ multiplex PCR. The DNA gave D and trimming, while V, J and clone size come from that table. The table records just under 350,000 clones, under 95% of them present only once. In germline, CDR1 is MNHEY, CDR2 SMNVEV (reference sequence). V dropped 5 bases and J dropped 3; count of bases not matched to a gene: 20. CDR3 length: 21 residues. Sequenced material: peripheral blood. This receptor was taken from a woman aged 18-29 years who had recovered from COVID-19. The chain carries TRBV27 and TRBJ2-6, with 9 bases lining up with TRBD1. CDR3 in amino acids: CASSPPLLPGTGRDGANVLTF. Here the CDR3 DNA reads TGTGCCAGCAGTCCACCGCTACTCCCCGGGACAGGGAGGGATGGGGCCAACGTCCTGACTTTC. The full variable domain, its missing parts supplied by reference TRBV27 and TRBJ2-6, is EAQVTQNPRYLITVTGKKLTVTCSQNMNHEYMSWYRQDPGLGLRQIYYSMNVEVTDKGDVPEGYKVSRKEKRNFPLILESPSPNQTSLYFCASSPPLLPGTGRDGANVLTFGAGSRLTVL.